These T cell receptor beta chains were read from a single sample in a study of Ad26.COV2.S vaccination and SARS-CoV-2 variants. Repertoires were generated with immunoSEQ multiplex PCR, while TCRdb's copy carries only in-frame clones and drops some. This table holds about 680,000 clones, roughly 90% found once. Source: peripheral blood, taken in a trial of Ad26.COV2.S vaccine versus placebo. The receptors derive from a person aged 18-65 years who received the Ad26.COV2.S COVID-19 vaccine or a placebo. The CDR3 runs from the conserved cysteine through the conserved F or W. The D gene is left open where the match is weak. A clone size is listed for some rows: how often the clone was seen (once, few, many), or a class if it is expanded.

J,V,D,size,CDR3,DNA
TRBJ2-1,TRBV19,TRBD1,NA,CASSMQAGTGGFGEQFF,TGTGCCAGTAGTATGCAAGCAGGGACAGGGGGCTTCGGTGAGCAGTTCTTC
TRBJ1-2,TRBV19,NA,NA,CASSITGNSYGYTF,TGTGCCAGTAGTATCACTGGGAACAGCTATGGCTACACCTTC
TRBJ2-1,TRBV29-1,NA,NA,CSVGVAVYNEQFF,TGCAGTGTGGGGGTGGCAGTCTACAATGAGCAGTTCTTC
TRBJ1-6,TRBV3-1/TRBV3-2,NA,NA,CASSQQAGVNSPLHF,TGTGCCAGCAGCCAACAGGCAGGGGTTAATTCACCCCTCCACTTT
TRBJ2-5,TRBV30,NA,NA,CAWGSVLETQYF,TGTGCCTGGGGCAGTGTGCTGGAGACCCAGTACTTC
TRBJ1-4,TRBV7-9,TRBD1,NA,CASRQGGNEKLFF,TGTGCCAGCAGACAGGGGGGGAATGAAAAACTGTTTTTT
TRBJ2-7,TRBV4-1,TRBD2,NA,CASSQDRSGGASYEQYF,TGCGCCAGCAGCCAAGATCGGTCGGGGGGGGCCTCCTACGAGCAGTACTTC
TRBJ1-2,TRBV7-9,NA,NA,CASSFGGETNYGYTF,TGTGCCAGCAGCTTCGGGGGCGAGACTAACTATGGCTACACCTTC
TRBJ2-1,TRBV5-6,NA,NA,CASSPRAGADEQFF,TGTGCCAGCAGCCCCCGGGCGGGGGCGGATGAGCAGTTCTTC
TRBJ1-4,TRBV19,NA,NA,CASSIFGALTNEKLFF,TGTGCCAGTAGTATTTTTGGGGCACTAACTAATGAAAAACTGTTTTTT
TRBJ1-1,TRBV9,NA,NA,CASSPGPEAFF,TGTGCCAGCAGCCCAGGCCCTGAAGCTTTCTTT
TRBJ1-6,TRBV2,NA,NA,CASSEGPGGYSPLHF,TGTGCCAGCAGTGAAGGCCCCGGTGGGTATTCACCCCTCCACTTT
TRBJ2-5,TRBV18,NA,NA,CASSPTMGETQYF,TGTGCCAGCTCCCCTACCATGGGAGAGACCCAGTACTTC
TRBJ1-1,TRBV10-3,TRBD1,once,CAIKSGTGKTEAFF,TGTGCCATCAAGTCTGGGACAGGGAAGACTGAAGCTTTCTTT
TRBJ1-5,TRBV11-2,NA,NA,CASSRSEGQPQHF,TGTGCCAGCAGCCGGTCGGAGGGCCAGCCCCAGCATTTT
TRBJ2-7,TRBV12-5,TRBD1,NA,CASGFLPGQGPLSSYEQYF,TGTGCTAGTGGTTTCCTTCCGGGACAGGGGCCTTTAAGCTCCTACGAGCAGTACTTC
TRBJ1-2,TRBV5-6,TRBD1,NA,CASSLTRQGDGYTF,TGTGCCAGCAGCCTGACCCGACAGGGGGATGGCTACACCTTC
TRBJ1-2,TRBV7-9,NA,NA,CASSLAFGRNYGYTF,TGTGCCAGCAGCTTAGCATTTGGCAGGAACTATGGCTACACCTTC
TRBJ2-7,TRBV12-3/TRBV12-4,NA,NA,CASSLATGYEQYF,TGTGCCAGCAGTTTAGCGACGGGCTACGAGCAGTACTTC
TRBJ2-6,TRBV19,TRBD1,once,CASSPLRGIGTGITNVLTF,TGTGCCAGTAGTCCCTTGAGGGGGATCGGGACAGGTATAACCAACGTCCTGACTTTC
TRBJ1-1,TRBV5-4,NA,NA,CASSLWGRRSNTEAFF,TGTGCCAGCAGCCTGTGGGGGAGACGGTCGAACACTGAAGCTTTCTTT
TRBJ2-1,TRBV6-5,NA,NA,CASSPGPADEQFF,TGTGCCAGCAGTCCCGGGCCAGCTGATGAGCAGTTCTTC
TRBJ1-2,TRBV5-1,NA,NA,CASRQEGVRYGYTF,TGCGCCAGCAGGCAAGAAGGGGTTCGGTATGGCTACACCTTC
TRBJ2-5,TRBV29-1,NA,NA,CIVGQETQYF,TGCATCGTAGGGCAGGAGACCCAGTACTTC
TRBJ2-1,TRBV3-1/TRBV3-2,TRBD1,NA,CASSQDRVQGAYNEQFF,TGTGCCAGCAGCCAAGATAGGGTGCAGGGGGCGTACAATGAGCAGTTCTTC
TRBJ1-2,TRBV10-3,TRBD1,NA,CAISEAGQGTGYTF,TGTGCCATCAGTGAGGCAGGACAGGGCACGGGCTACACCTTC
TRBJ1-1,TRBV12-3/TRBV12-4,TRBD1,few,CASSSLGTDEAFF,TGTGCCAGCAGTTCTCTCGGGACAGATGAAGCTTTCTTT
TRBJ1-1,TRBV6-4,NA,NA,CASSATGWNTEAFF,TGTGCCAGCAGTGCCACGGGGTGGAACACTGAAGCTTTCTTT
TRBJ2-3,TRBV4-1,TRBD1,once,CASSQVMLGTASTDTQYF,TGCGCCAGCAGCCAAGTGATGTTAGGGACAGCGAGCACAGATACGCAGTATTTT
TRBJ1-1,TRBV9,TRBD1,NA,CASSWRDSAGTEAFF,TGTGCCAGCAGTTGGCGGGACAGTGCGGGGACTGAAGCTTTCTTT
TRBJ1-5,TRBV10-3,TRBD1,NA,CAISSGQGGLLNQPQHF,TGTGCCATCAGTTCGGGACAGGGGGGGCTTTTAAATCAGCCCCAGCATTTT
TRBJ1-3,TRBV7-3,NA,NA,CASSPSGASGNTIYF,TGTGCCAGCAGCCCCTCGGGGGCCTCTGGAAACACCATATATTTT
TRBJ2-3,TRBV10-3,TRBD1,NA,CAIQRGQADTQYF,TGTGCCATCCAACGGGGACAGGCAGATACGCAGTATTTT
TRBJ2-7,TRBV6-5,TRBD2,NA,CASSLLAASIYEQYF,TGTGCCAGCAGCCTTCTAGCGGCCAGCATCTACGAGCAGTACTTC
TRBJ1-5,TRBV12-3/TRBV12-4,TRBD1,NA,CASSPQGDQPQHF,TGTGCCAGCAGTCCACAGGGGGATCAGCCCCAGCATTTT
TRBJ1-3,TRBV7-2,TRBD1,once,CASSPEGQRNTIYF,TGTGCCAGCAGCCCGGAGGGACAGAGAAACACCATATATTTT
TRBJ2-2,TRBV7-3,NA,NA,CASSLRGNTGELFF,TGTGCCAGCAGCTTAAGGGGGAACACCGGGGAGCTGTTTTTT
TRBJ2-5,TRBV5-4,NA,NA,CASSLGPRVETQYF,TGTGCCAGCAGCTTGGGGCCCAGGGTAGAGACCCAGTACTTC
TRBJ2-3,TRBV21-1,NA,NA,CASSKARTSGSTDTQYF,TGTGCCAGCAGCAAAGCAAGGACTAGCGGGAGCACAGATACGCAGTATTTT
TRBJ2-3,TRBV6-4,TRBD2,NA,CASSESGTDTQYF,TGTGCCAGCAGTGAGAGCGGGACGGATACGCAGTATTTT
TRBJ2-7,TRBV6-5,NA,NA,CASSNSGTRSSYEQYF,TGTGCCAGCAGTAACTCAGGGACCCGTAGCTCCTACGAGCAGTACTTC
TRBJ2-1,TRBV11-3,TRBD2,NA,CASSLGGASGRAVNEQFF,TGTGCCAGCAGCTTAGGAGGGGCTAGCGGGAGGGCCGTAAATGAGCAGTTCTTC
TRBJ2-5,TRBV19,NA,NA,CASSIRSRQTQYF,TGTGCCAGTAGTATTAGGAGCAGGCAGACCCAGTACTTC
TRBJ2-5,TRBV9,NA,NA,CASSHRGRGETQYF,TGTGCCAGCAGCCATCGGGGGAGAGGAGAGACCCAGTACTTC
TRBJ1-5,TRBV27,NA,NA,CASSFRASPGEPQHF,TGTGCCAGCAGTTTTCGGGCATCCCCAGGGGAGCCCCAGCATTTT
TRBJ1-6,TRBV12-3/TRBV12-4,NA,NA,CASRSLGGSPLHF,TGTGCCAGCAGAAGCTTGGGCGGCTCACCCCTCCACTTT
TRBJ2-2,TRBV2,NA,NA,CASRLGPNTGELFF,TGTGCCAGCCGTCTGGGACCGAACACCGGGGAGCTGTTTTTT
TRBJ2-7,TRBV6-5,TRBD2,NA,CASSYSSGSSYEQYF,TGTGCCAGCAGTTACAGCAGCGGGAGTTCCTACGAGCAGTACTTC
TRBJ2-7,TRBV5-1,NA,NA,CASSLVIVQLYEQYF,TGCGCCAGCAGCTTGGTAATCGTTCAGCTGTACGAGCAGTACTTC
TRBJ2-7,TRBV19,NA,NA,CASSGTFGSYEQYF,TGTGCCAGTTCAGGGACTTTCGGCTCCTACGAGCAGTACTTC